A selection of T cell receptor beta chains follows, all from one sample in a study of human T cells and chemical hapten exposure. Using its own MiXCR run on the RACE reads, TCRdb lists one record per CDR3 protein. The sample lists about 120,000 distinct CDR3 sequences, about 14% seen once, with approximately 2.6% in the top ten. Sequenced here: whole blood, sampled in connection with sensitization to the hapten diphenylcyclopropenone (DPC). These receptors all come from a woman between 18 and 30 years old with alopecia areata. Some clones in this sample may be carry-over from other donors' samples. Each CDR3 is given with its conserved first and last residue. D genes are given only for firm matches. Size is omitted from some rows. Given values are once, few, many or a class for expanded clones.

d_gene	abundance	len	v_gene	j_gene	CDR3nt	CDR3aa
-	-	12	TRBV25-1	TRBJ2-2	TGTGCCACCACAGGGACTGACGGGGAGCTGTTTTTT	CATTGTDGELFF
-	few	14	TRBV2	TRBJ2-5	TGTGCCAGCAGTGATAGGCTACTCCAAGAGACCCAGTACTTC	CASSDRLLQETQYF
-	-	15	TRBV4-3	TRBJ2-1	TGCGCCAGCAGTCCGGATTGGGGCTCCTACAATGAGCAGTTCTTC	CASSPDWGSYNEQFF
TRBD1	few	13	TRBV29-1	TRBJ1-2	TGCAGCGCATTCCGGGACAGGGGCTATGGCTACACCTTC	CSAFRDRGYGYTF
-	few	13	TRBV6-2/TRBV6-3	TRBJ1-2	TGTGCCAGCAGCCCCGTGGGGCTCGGGGGCTACACCTTC	CASSPVGLGGYTF
-	-	13	TRBV6-2/TRBV6-3	TRBJ2-5	TGTGCCAGCAGTTACAGGGAACCAGAGACCCAGTACTTC	CASSYREPETQYF
-	-	14	TRBV6-2/TRBV6-3	TRBJ2-7	TGTGCCAGCAGTTGGGGCCGGCTATCCTACGAGCAGTACTTC	CASSWGRLSYEQYF
-	-	12	TRBV7-9	TRBJ2-2	TGTGCCAGCAGCCACGTTAACGGGGAGCTGTTTTTT	CASSHVNGELFF
TRBD2	many	16	TRBV11-2	TRBJ2-2	TGTGCCAGCAGACAACTAGCGGGCGCGAACACCGGGGAGCTGTTTTTT	CASRQLAGANTGELFF
TRBD2	-	18	TRBV4-3	TRBJ2-3	TGCGCCAGCAGCCAAGGGACTAGCGGGGGCCCTAGCACAGATACGCAGTATTTT	CASSQGTSGGPSTDTQYF
-	few	14	TRBV7-2	TRBJ2-5	TGTGCCAGCAGCGTCCTCGGGAGCCAAGAGACCCAGTACTTC	CASSVLGSQETQYF
-	many	15	TRBV7-2	TRBJ1-1	TGTGCCAGCAGCTTAGGGGTAACTATGAACACTGAAGCTTTCTTT	CASSLGVTMNTEAFF
-	many	15	TRBV7-9	TRBJ1-5	TGTGCCAGCAGCTTTACGGGACAAGATAATCAGCCCCAGCATTTT	CASSFTGQDNQPQHF
TRBD2	-	12	TRBV19	TRBJ2-3	TGTGCCAGTATGGGACTAGGGGATACGCAGTATTTT	CASMGLGDTQYF
TRBD2	many	19	TRBV4-1	TRBJ2-4	TGCGCCAGCAGCCAAGTTGGAGGATGGCGGGGGGGGATCAAAAACATTCAGTACTTC	CASSQVGGWRGGIKNIQYF
-	many	13	TRBV6-2/TRBV6-3	TRBJ1-5	TGTGCCAGCAGTAGAACAGGGACTCAGCCCCAGCATTTT	CASSRTGTQPQHF
TRBD1	-	14	TRBV5-4	TRBJ1-1	TGTGCCAGCACCCCCAGACAGGGGAACACTGAAGCTTTCTTT	CASTPRQGNTEAFF
-	many	14	TRBV7-8	TRBJ1-3	TGTGCCAGCAGCTTATGGTCCTCTGGAAACACCATATATTTT	CASSLWSSGNTIYF
-	many	14	TRBV15	TRBJ2-7	TGTGCCACCAGCAGAGAAGGACAACTGTCGGAGCAGTACTTC	CATSREGQLSEQYF
-	-	19	TRBV4-3	TRBJ2-4	TGCGCCAGCAGCCAAGATCATCCCCGTTCCAATCACCCCAAAAACATTCAGTACTTC	CASSQDHPRSNHPKNIQYF
-	-	15	TRBV21-1	TRBJ2-5	TGTGCCAGCAGCAAAGAGGGCGGATACCAAGAGACCCAGTACTTC	CASSKEGGYQETQYF
-	few	13	TRBV12-3/TRBV12-4	TRBJ2-2	TGTGCCAGCAGGCCGAGGGGGGTCGGGGAGCTGTTTTTT	CASRPRGVGELFF
-	-	13	TRBV2	TRBJ1-6	TGTGCCAGCATTGGACAGCCTAATTCACCCCTCCACTTT	CASIGQPNSPLHF
-	-	14	TRBV28	TRBJ2-3	TGTGCCAGCAGGGATTGGGTCTCCCGGGGTACGCAGTATTTT	CASRDWVSRGTQYF
TRBD1	many	13	TRBV2	TRBJ1-2	TGTGCCAGCAGTCCACAGGGGGCGCCTGGCTACACCTTC	CASSPQGAPGYTF